The 27 T cell receptor beta chains below all came from one sample that was sequenced in a study of identical twins. TCRdb recomputed calls from the 5' RACE reads with MiXCR, one row per CDR3 protein. The table includes around 480,000 distinct CDR3 sequences, approximately 15% detected once. The same specimen was also included in a second study, on yellow fever vaccine responses in identical twins.

Sequenced input: CD4+ T cells sorted from blood. These TCRs come from a woman under 30 in good health.

This sequence joins TRBV4-3 and TRBJ1-6; D not certain. The V end was cut by 0 bases, the J end by 16 bases, with 10 bases between. Germline lookup yields CDR1 LGHNA and CDR2 YSLEER. The CDR3 has 12 amino acids. Here the CDR3 reads CASSQDMSPLHF. The CDR3 DNA reads TGCGCCAGCAGCCAAGATATGTCCCCTCTCCACTTT.

This clonotype has a handful of counts. The genes are TRBV5-6 and TRBJ2-5; 7 bases agree with TRBD1. Trimming cost V 5 bases and J 4 bases; bases outside gene matches: 5. CDR3 length: 13 residues. Germline CDR1 reads SGHDT; CDR2 reads YYEEEE. CDR3 coding DNA: TGTGCCAGCAGGGAACAGGGGTCAGAGACCCAGTACTTC. Protein product: CASREQGSETQYF.

The chain is built from TRBV6-2 or TRBV6-3 and TRBJ2-3, with D unclear. V gave up 5 bases and J gave up 7 bases, with 10 bases separating them. Germline CDR1 and CDR2: MNHEY and SVGEGT. The CDR3 is 12 residues long. CDR3 residues: CASSRLRNTQYF. The CDR3 bases are TGTGCCAGCAGTCGACTGAGGAATACGCAGTATTTT.

V gene TRBV6-2 or TRBV6-3 combines with J gene TRBJ2-1, with no clear D. Germline-derived CDR1 and CDR2 are MNHEY and SVGEGT. The CDR3 contains 16 residues. V lost 4 bases and J 0 bases, leaving 13 bases between the germline ends. The CDR3 reads CASSSALIGSYNEQFF. The DNA of the CDR3 is TGTGCCAGCAGTTCCGCCCTTATAGGCTCCTACAATGAGCAGTTCTTC.

The V call is TRBV6-1, the J call TRBJ1-5, with D possibly matching TRBD1 (6 bases). V lost 6 bases and J 0 bases, leaving 15 bases between the germline ends. The CDR3 has 16 residues. CDR1 and CDR2 from the germline V gene are MNHNS and SASEGT. The CDR3 sequence is CASSKGGIYSNQPQHF. CDR3 bases: TGTGCCAGCAGCAAGGGGGGGATATATAGCAATCAGCCCCAGCATTTT.

The chain combines TRBV24-1 with TRBJ2-6; D is undetermined. Trimming cost V 4 bases and J 3 bases, with 9 bases left between them. In germline, CDR1 is KGHDR, CDR2 SFDVKD. The CDR3 is 15 residues long. The chain's CDR3 is CATSDPNSGANVLTF. For the CDR3, the DNA is TGTGCCACCAGTGACCCGAATAGTGGGGCCAACGTCCTGACTTTC.

The CDR3 DNA sequence: TGTGCCAGCAGCTATCAGGGGTGGATGAACACTGAAGCTTTCTTT. It is translated as CASSYQGWMNTEAFF. The genes are TRBV6-2 or TRBV6-3 and TRBJ1-1, with a tentative D call TRBD1 (6 bases). CDR1 and CDR2 (germline): MNHEY, SVGEGT. V was cut by 6 bases and J by 0 bases, with 14 bases left in between. This CDR3 has 15 residues.

The sample holds many counts of this clonotype. This chain uses TRBV10-3 with TRBJ2-5; tentatively, D is TRBD1 or TRBD2 (6 bases each). Per germline, CDR1 ENHRY and CDR2 SYGVKD. With 6 bases removed from V and 5 bases from J, the gap between germline ends came to 16 bases. The CDR3 has 14 amino acids. The CDR3: CAIRKEGGRETQYF. The CDR3 DNA follows: TGTGCCATCAGGAAAGAGGGGGGCCGGGAGACCCAGTACTTC.

The CDR3 DNA sequence: TGTGCCAGCAGTAAACCCAGGACTAGCGGGAGTTCGTCCTACAATGAGCAGTTCTTC. Its protein is CASSKPRTSGSSSYNEQFF. The genes are TRBV6-1 and TRBJ2-1; 13 bases fit TRBD2. The CDR3 length is 19 residues. The germline CDR1 and CDR2 sequences are MNHNS and SASEGT. Trimming cost V 5 bases and J 1 base; bases outside gene matches: 11.

The chain has TRBV18 and TRBJ2-7; 10 nucleotides line up with TRBD2. After removal of 0 bases from V and 6 bases from J, the junction contained 5 bases not matched to a gene. Germline-derived CDR1 and CDR2 are KGHSH and LQKENI. The CDR3 is made up of 15 amino acids. In nucleotides, the CDR3 is TGTGCCAGCTCACCACCTAGCGGGGGGTTTGGCGAGCAGTACTTC. Translated: CASSPPSGGFGEQYF.

This sequence joins TRBV5-1 and TRBJ2-1; TRBD2 agrees at 14 bases. Germline V gives CDR1 SGHRS, CDR2 YFSETQ. Unmatched junction bases numbered 13, after V lost 4 bases and J lost 7 bases. The length of the CDR3 is 18 residues. CDR3 nucleotide sequence: TGCGCCAGCAGCCCGGACCGAGGGACTAGCGGGAGAAGGAATGAGCAGTTCTTC. It translates to CASSPDRGTSGRRNEQFF.

The chain couples TRBV11-2 to TRBJ2-1; 7 nucleotides agree with TRBD1. Germline CDR1 is SGHAT and CDR2 is FQNNGV. J lost 2 bases, V lost 3 bases, and 13 bases had no gene match. The CDR3 sequence is 18 residues long. CDR3 nucleotide sequence: TGTGCCAGCAGCTTGACAGGGCATCTAAGTGAGGCCTACAATGAGCAGTTCTTC. Translation gives CASSLTGHLSEAYNEQFF. Looking up the rest from reference TRBV11-2 and TRBJ2-1 gives the full variable domain: EAGVAQSPRYKIIEKRQSVAFWCNPISGHATLYWYQQILGQGPKLLIQFQNNGVVDDSQLPKDRFSAERLKGVDSTLKIQPAKLEDSAVYLCASSLTGHLSEAYNEQFFGPGTRLTVL.

This clonotype was detected ten times or more. This chain joins TRBV11-2 and TRBJ2-7; no definite D call. V dropped 2 bases and J dropped 1 base, with 15 bases sitting between them. The CDR3 is made up of 16 amino acids. From germline, CDR1 is SGHAT and CDR2 FQNNGV. This CDR3 is CASSLPSSGRSYEQYF. CDR3 nucleotides: TGTGCCAGCAGCTTACCTAGTTCTGGCAGATCCTACGAGCAGTACTTC.

In this sample, this clonotype turned up a few times. The chain employs TRBV27 and TRBJ2-2; D gene uncertain. The CDR3 length is 16 residues. The V gene lost 3 bases and the J gene lost 4 bases, with 15 bases spanning the gap. Germline CDR1 reads MNHEY; CDR2 reads SMNVEV (reference sequence). As DNA, the CDR3 is TGTGCCAGCAGTTTTCTAAAGATGCCGGTCACCGGGGAGCTGTTTTTT. Translation: CASSFLKMPVTGELFF.

This rearrangement joins TRBV29-1 to TRBJ2-1; TRBD1 matches at 12 bases. V was clipped by 2 bases and J by 2 bases; unmatched bases: 4. CDR1 and CDR2 (germline): SQVTM, ANQGSEA. This CDR3 region has 16 residues. CDR3 sequence: CSVEKGTGGAYNEQFF. In DNA, the CDR3 is TGCAGCGTTGAAAAAGGGACAGGGGGCGCCTACAATGAGCAGTTCTTC.

The chain joins TRBV29-1 to TRBJ1-2, with D perhaps matching TRBD1 (6 bases). Trimming left V 6 bases short and J 6 bases short, with 17 bases between. CDR3 length equals 13 residues. CDR1 SQVTM and CDR2 ANQGSEA come from the germline V gene. CDR3 sequence reads: CSVGPGALNGYTF. CDR3 bases: TGCAGCGTGGGGCCGGGGGCGTTGAATGGCTACACCTTC.

The chain couples TRBV12-3 or TRBV12-4 to TRBJ2-5; TRBD1 matches at 7 bases. CDR3 size: 14 residues. Trimming cost V 5 bases and J 2 bases; bases outside gene matches: 5. The CDR3 loop reads CASSVPGQQETQYF. The CDR3 DNA follows: TGTGCCAGCAGTGTACCGGGACAGCAAGAGACCCAGTACTTC.

This chain uses TRBV4-3 with TRBJ2-7, with a weak D call TRBD2 (7 bases). CDR1 and CDR2 (germline): LGHNA, YSLEER. This CDR3 is 17 amino acids long. Trimming left V 5 bases short and J 0 bases short, with 20 bases between. CDR3 amino acids: CASSVQWGRGGSYEQYF. The CDR3 DNA reads TGCGCCAGCAGCGTACAATGGGGGAGGGGGGGCTCCTACGAGCAGTACTTC.

The chain uses TRBV5-1 and TRBJ1-4, with D uncertain. CDR1 is SGHRS, CDR2 YFSETQ, per germline. The length of the CDR3 is 18 residues. V was clipped by 0 bases and J by 0 bases, with 15 bases between them. CDR3 loop: CASSLAVFGLTTNEKLFF. The DNA of the CDR3 is TGCGCCAGCAGCTTGGCGGTTTTCGGGCTGACAACTAATGAAAAACTGTTTTTT.

The rearrangement links TRBV19 to TRBJ1-2, with D tentatively TRBD1 (5 bases). There are 11 residues in the CDR3. Trimming removed 9 bases at V and 8 bases at J, with 13 bases between. From germline, CDR1 is LNHDA and CDR2 SQIVND (reference sequence). CDR3 region: CASRDFVGYTF. CDR3 nucleotide sequence: TGTGCCAGCCGGGACTTTGTGGGCTACACCTTC. The full variable domain, in which reference TRBV19 and TRBJ1-2 provide the parts outside the CDR3, is DGGITQSPKYLFRKEGQNVTLSCEQNLNHDAMYWYRQDPGQGLRLIYYSQIVNDFQKGDIAEGYSVSREKKESFPLTVTSAQKNPTAFYLCASRDFVGYTFGSGTRLTVV.

This rearrangement joins TRBV6-1 to TRBJ2-7; TRBD1 matches at 7 bases. This CDR3 region has 14 residues. V dropped 6 bases and J dropped 3; count of bases not matched to a gene: 8. The germline V gene encodes CDR1 MNHNS and CDR2 SASEGT. Written as DNA, the CDR3 is TGTGCCAGCAGCCGACAGGGAGACTACTACGAGCAGTACTTC. Translated: CASSRQGDYYEQYF.

This clonotype was seen more than once but under ten times. The rearrangement links TRBV28 to TRBJ2-3, with 12 bases identical to TRBD2. With 2 bases clipped from V and 0 bases from J, the junction kept 6 bases outside the gene matches. The CDR3 totals 18 residues. Germline lookup yields CDR1 MDHEN and CDR2 SYDVKM. Here the CDR3 reads CASSLALAGGPSTDTQYF. DNA of the CDR3: TGTGCCAGCAGTTTAGCCCTAGCGGGAGGGCCGAGCACAGATACGCAGTATTTT.

This clonotype was counted at least ten times. CDR3 region: CASSLEDVSYEQYF. The CDR3 coding sequence is TGTGCCAGCAGTTTGGAGGACGTCTCCTACGAGCAGTACTTC. The chain joins TRBV12-3 or TRBV12-4 to TRBJ2-7; weak D call: TRBD2 (5 bases). V was clipped by 3 bases and J by 0 bases, with 9 bases between them. This CDR3 spans 14 amino acids.

There are a few counts of this clonotype. The gene calls are TRBV3-1 and TRBJ2-7; 7 positions agree with TRBD1. J lost 4 bases, V lost 4 bases, and 7 bases had no gene match. The CDR3 contains 14 residues. The germline V gene encodes CDR1 LGHDT and CDR2 YNNKEL (reference sequence). The CDR3 region has the DNA TGTGCCAGCAGCCCGACAGGGACCGAATACGAGCAGTACTTC. As protein: CASSPTGTEYEQYF.

V and J are TRBV20-1 and TRBJ2-7; a possible D gene is TRBD1 (6 bases). Germline V gene sequence: CDR1 DFQATT, CDR2 SNEGSKA (reference sequence). Between the trimmed V and J ends, which lost 1 base and 2 bases, there was a span of 9 bases. The CDR3 loop spans 13 amino acids. In DNA form, the CDR3 reads TGCAGTGCTAGAGCGGACAGAACCTACGAGCAGTACTTC. Residues: CSARADRTYEQYF.

This clonotype has a handful of counts. V usage is TRBV15 and J usage is TRBJ2-2; the D is unclear. The CDR3 contains 15 residues. Germline V gene data show CDR1 as LNHNV and CDR2 as YYDKDF (reference sequence). V was pared by 1 base and J by 4 bases, with 10 bases between. CDR3 sequence reads: CATSRGTEPTGELFF. The CDR3 nucleotides read TGTGCCACCAGCAGAGGGACGGAACCCACCGGGGAGCTGTTTTTT.

This clonotype showed up just a few times. The V call is TRBV6-1, the J call TRBJ1-2, with D maybe TRBD1 (5 bases). CDR3 size: 14 residues. Germline V gives CDR1 MNHNS, CDR2 SASEGT. V gave up 4 bases and J gave up 4 bases, with 13 bases separating them. The CDR3 DNA is TGTGCCAGCAGTGGGGACGCCGGTGGCTATGGCTACACCTTC. Its protein product is CASSGDAGGYGYTF.